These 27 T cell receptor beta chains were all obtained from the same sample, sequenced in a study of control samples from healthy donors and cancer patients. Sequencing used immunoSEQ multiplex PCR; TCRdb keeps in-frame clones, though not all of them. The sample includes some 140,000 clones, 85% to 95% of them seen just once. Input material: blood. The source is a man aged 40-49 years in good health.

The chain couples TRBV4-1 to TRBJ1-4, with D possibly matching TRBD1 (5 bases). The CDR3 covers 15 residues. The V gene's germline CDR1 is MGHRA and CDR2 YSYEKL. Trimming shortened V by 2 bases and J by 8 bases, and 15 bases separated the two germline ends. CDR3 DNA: TGCGCCAGCAGCCAACCCCTGGGGGAGGGCGAAAAACTGTTTTTT. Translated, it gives CASSQPLGEGEKLFF.

Here the CDR3 reads CASSESGGWRTTEAFF. The CDR3 DNA reads as TGTGCCAGCAGTGAATCGGGAGGGTGGAGGACCACTGAAGCTTTCTTT. V usage is TRBV25-1 and J usage is TRBJ1-1; D gene uncertain. This CDR3 is 16 amino acids long. Germline CDR1 and CDR2: MGHDK and SYGVNS. Trimming left V 1 base short and J 4 bases short, with 16 bases between.

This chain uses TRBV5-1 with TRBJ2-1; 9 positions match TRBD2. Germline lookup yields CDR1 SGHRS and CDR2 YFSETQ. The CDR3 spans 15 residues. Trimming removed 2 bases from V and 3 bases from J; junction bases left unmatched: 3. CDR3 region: CASSFSGGYYNEQFF. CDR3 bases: TGCGCCAGCAGCTTTAGCGGGGGTTACTACAATGAGCAGTTCTTC.

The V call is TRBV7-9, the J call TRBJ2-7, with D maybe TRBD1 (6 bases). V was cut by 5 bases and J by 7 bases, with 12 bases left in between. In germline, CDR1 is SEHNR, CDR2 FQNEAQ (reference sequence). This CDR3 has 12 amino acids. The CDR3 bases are TGTGCCAGCAGCCTCGGACAGATAGAGCAGTACTTC. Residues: CASSLGQIEQYF.

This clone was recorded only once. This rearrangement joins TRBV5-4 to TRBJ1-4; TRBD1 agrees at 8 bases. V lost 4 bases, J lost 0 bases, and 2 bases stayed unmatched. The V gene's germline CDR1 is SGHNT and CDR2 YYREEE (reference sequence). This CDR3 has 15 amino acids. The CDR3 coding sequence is TGTGCCAGCAGCGCACAGGGGGCAACTAATGAAAAACTGTTTTTT. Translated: CASSAQGATNEKLFF.

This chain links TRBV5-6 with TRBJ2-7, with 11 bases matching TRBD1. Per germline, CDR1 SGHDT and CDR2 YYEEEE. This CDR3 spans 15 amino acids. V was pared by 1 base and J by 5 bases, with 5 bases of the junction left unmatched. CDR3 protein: CASSLLGQGVHEQYF. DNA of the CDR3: TGTGCCAGCAGCTTGTTGGGACAGGGGGTCCACGAGCAGTACTTC.

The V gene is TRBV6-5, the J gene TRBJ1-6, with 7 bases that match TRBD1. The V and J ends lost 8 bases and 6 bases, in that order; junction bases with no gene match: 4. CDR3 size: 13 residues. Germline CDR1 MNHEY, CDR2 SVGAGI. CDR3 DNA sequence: TGTGCCAGCCTACGGGACAGTAATTCACCCCTCCACTTT. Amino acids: CASLRDSNSPLHF.

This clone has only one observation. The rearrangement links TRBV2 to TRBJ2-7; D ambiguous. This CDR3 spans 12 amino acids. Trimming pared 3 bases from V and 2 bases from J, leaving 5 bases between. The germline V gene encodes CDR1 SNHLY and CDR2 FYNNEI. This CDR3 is CASSEAAYEQYF. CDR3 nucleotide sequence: TGTGCCAGCAGTGAGGCAGCCTACGAGCAGTACTTC.

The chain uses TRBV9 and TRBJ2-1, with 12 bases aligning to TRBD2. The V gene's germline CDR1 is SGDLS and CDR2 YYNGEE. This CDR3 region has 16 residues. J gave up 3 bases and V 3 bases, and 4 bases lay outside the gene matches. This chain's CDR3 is CASSARLAGDYNEQFF. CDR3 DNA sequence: TGTGCCAGCAGCGCACGACTAGCGGGGGACTACAATGAGCAGTTCTTC.

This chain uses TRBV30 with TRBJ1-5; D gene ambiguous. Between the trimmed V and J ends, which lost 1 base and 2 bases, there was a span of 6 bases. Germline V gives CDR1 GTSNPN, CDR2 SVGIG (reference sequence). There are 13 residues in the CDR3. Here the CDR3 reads CAWSGGGNQPQHF. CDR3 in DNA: TGTGCCTGGAGTGGGGGAGGCAATCAGCCCCAGCATTTT.

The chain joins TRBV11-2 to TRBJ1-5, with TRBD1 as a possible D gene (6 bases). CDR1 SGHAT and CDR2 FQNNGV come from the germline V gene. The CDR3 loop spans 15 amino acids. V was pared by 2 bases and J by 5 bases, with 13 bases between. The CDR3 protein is CASSLSSGADQPQHF. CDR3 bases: TGTGCCAGCAGCTTATCTTCGGGGGCCGATCAGCCCCAGCATTTT.

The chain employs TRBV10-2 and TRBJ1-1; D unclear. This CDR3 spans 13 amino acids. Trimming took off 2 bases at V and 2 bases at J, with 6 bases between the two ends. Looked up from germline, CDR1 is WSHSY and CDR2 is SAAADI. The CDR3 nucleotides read TGCGCCAGCAGTGAGAACTCTAACACTGAAGCTTTCTTT. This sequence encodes CASSENSNTEAFF.

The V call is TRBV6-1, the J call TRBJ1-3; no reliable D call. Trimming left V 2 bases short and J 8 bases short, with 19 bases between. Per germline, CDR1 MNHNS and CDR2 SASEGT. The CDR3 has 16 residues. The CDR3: CASSEYVGEARDTIYF. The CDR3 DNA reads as TGTGCCAGCAGTGAATATGTTGGGGAGGCTAGGGACACCATATATTTT.

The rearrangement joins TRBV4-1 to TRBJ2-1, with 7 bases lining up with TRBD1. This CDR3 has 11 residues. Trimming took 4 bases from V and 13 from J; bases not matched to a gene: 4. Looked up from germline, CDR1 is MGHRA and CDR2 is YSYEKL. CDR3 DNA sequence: TGCGCCAGCAGCCCCGGGACAGATCAGTTCTTC. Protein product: CASSPGTDQFF.

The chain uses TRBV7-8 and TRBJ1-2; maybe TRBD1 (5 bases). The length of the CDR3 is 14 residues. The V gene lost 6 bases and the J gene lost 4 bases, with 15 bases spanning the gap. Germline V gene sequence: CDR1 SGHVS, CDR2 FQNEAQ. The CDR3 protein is CASRPGVSSYGYTF. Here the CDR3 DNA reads TGTGCCAGCAGGCCGGGGGTTTCTAGCTATGGCTACACCTTC.

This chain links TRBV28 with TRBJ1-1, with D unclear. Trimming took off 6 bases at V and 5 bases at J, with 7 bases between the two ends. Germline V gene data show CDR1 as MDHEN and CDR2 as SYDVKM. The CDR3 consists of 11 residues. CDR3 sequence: CASRTRTEAFF. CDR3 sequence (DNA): TGTGCCAGCAGGACCCGGACTGAAGCTTTCTTT.

CDR3 coding DNA: TGTGCCAGCAGCTTGTACAGGGCCCTATATGGCTACACCTTC. Amino acid sequence: CASSLYRALYGYTF. V usage is TRBV5-4 and J usage is TRBJ1-2, with a possible D match to TRBD1 (6 bases). V lost 1 base to trimming and J lost 5 bases, with 12 bases between them. Germline V lookup: CDR1 SGHNT, CDR2 YYREEE (reference sequence). This CDR3 has 14 amino acids.

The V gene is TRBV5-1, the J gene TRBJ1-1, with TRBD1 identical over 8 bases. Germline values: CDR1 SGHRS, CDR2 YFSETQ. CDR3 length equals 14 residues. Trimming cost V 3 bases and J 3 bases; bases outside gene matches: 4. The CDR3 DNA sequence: TGCGCCAGCAGCTCGGGGACAGGATACACTGAAGCTTTCTTT. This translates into CASSSGTGYTEAFF.

CDR3 loop: CASSDGGRNQPQHF. DNA for the CDR3: TGTGCCAGCAGTGACGGGGGCCGCAATCAGCCCCAGCATTTT. V usage is TRBV2 and J usage is TRBJ1-5, with a possible D match to TRBD1 (6 bases). This CDR3 has 14 residues. Germline lookup yields CDR1 SNHLY and CDR2 FYNNEI. V dropped 3 bases and J dropped 2 bases, with 8 bases sitting between them.

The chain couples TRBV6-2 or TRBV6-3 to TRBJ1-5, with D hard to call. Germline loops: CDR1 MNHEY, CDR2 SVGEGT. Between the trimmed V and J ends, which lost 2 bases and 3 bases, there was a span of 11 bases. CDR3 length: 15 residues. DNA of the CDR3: TGTGCCAGCAGTTACAAAAGGGCCGACAATCAGCCCCAGCATTTT. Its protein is CASSYKRADNQPQHF.

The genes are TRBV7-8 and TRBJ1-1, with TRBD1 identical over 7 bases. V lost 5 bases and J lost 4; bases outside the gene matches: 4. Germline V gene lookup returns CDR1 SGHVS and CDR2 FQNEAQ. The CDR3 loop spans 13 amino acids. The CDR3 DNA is TGTGCCAGCAGCCTCCAGGGGGGCACTGAAGCTTTCTTT. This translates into CASSLQGGTEAFF.

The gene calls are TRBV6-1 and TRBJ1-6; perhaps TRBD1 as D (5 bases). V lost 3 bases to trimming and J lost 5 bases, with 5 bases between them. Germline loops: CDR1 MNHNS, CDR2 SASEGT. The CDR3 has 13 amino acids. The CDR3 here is CASSDRDNSPLHF. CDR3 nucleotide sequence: TGTGCCAGCAGTGACAGGGATAATTCACCCCTCCACTTT.

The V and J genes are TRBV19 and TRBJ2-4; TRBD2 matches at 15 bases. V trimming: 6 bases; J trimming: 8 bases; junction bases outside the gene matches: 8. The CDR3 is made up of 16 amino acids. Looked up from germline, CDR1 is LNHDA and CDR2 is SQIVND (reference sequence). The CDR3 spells CASSRGLAGGTDIQYF. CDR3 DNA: TGTGCCAGTAGCCGGGGACTAGCGGGGGGAACGGACATTCAGTACTTC.

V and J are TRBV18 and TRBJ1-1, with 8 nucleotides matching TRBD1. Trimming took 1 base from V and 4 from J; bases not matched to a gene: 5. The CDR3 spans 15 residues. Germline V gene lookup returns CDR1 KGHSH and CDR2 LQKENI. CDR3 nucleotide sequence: TGTGCCAGCTCACCACGAGCAGGGGGCCTCACTGAAGCTTTCTTT. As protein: CASSPRAGGLTEAFF.

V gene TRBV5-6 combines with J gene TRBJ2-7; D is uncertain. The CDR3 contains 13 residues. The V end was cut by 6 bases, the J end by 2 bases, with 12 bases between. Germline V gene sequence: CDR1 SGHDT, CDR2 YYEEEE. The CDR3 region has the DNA TGTGCCAGCAACTGGGGATCCACCTACGAGCAGTACTTC. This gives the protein CASNWGSTYEQYF.

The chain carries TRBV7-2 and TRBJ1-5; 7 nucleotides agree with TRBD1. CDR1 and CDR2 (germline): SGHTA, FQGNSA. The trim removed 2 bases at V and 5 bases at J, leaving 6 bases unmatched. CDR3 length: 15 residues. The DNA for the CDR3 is TGTGCCAGCAGCTTAACTAGGGGGCTTGATCAGCCCCAGCATTTT. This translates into CASSLTRGLDQPQHF.

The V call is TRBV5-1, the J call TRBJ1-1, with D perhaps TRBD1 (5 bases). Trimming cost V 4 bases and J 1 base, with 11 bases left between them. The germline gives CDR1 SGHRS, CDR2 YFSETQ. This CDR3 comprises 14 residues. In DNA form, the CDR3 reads TGCGCCAGCAGCCCACAGGTGACGAACACTGAAGCTTTCTTT. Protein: CASSPQVTNTEAFF.